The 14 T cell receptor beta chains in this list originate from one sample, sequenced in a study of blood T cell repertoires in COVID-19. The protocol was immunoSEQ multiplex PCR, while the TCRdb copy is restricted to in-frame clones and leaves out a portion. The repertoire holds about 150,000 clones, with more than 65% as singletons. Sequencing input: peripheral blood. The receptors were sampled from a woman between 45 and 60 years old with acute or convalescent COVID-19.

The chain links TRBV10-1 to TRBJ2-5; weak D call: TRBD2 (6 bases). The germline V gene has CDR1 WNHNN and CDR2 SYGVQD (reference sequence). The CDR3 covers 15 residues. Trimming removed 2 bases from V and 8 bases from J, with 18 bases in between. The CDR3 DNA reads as TGCGCCAGCAGTGAGAACTCGGGACTGGGGGGAACCCAGTACTTC. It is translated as CASSENSGLGGTQYF.

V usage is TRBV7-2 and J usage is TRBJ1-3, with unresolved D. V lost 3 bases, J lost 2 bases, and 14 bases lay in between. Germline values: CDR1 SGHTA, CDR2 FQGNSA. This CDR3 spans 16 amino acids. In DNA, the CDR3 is TGTGCCAGCAGCTTTTCCGACTCGTTAGCTGGAAACACCATATATTTT. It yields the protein CASSFSDSLAGNTIYF.

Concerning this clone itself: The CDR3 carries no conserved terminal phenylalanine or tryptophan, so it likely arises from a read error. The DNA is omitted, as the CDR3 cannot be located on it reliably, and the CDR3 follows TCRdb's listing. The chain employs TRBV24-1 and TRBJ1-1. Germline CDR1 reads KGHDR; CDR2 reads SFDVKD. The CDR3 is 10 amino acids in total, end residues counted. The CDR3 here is CATSDQRSED.

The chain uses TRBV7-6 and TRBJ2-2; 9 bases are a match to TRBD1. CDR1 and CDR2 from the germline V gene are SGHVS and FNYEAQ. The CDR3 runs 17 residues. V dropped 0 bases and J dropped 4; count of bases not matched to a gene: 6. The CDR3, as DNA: TGTGCCAGCAGCTTAGCGCAACAGGGGGCGGGCACCGGGGAGCTGTTTTTT. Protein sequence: CASSLAQQGAGTGELFF.

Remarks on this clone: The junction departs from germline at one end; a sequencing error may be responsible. CDR3 nucleotides: TGTGCCAGCAGCATAACCCCCGGGATTGCCCCCGGGGAGCTGTTTTTT. Its protein product is CASSITPGIAPGELFF. J is TRBJ2-2 and V is TRBV7-3; a possible D gene is TRBD2 (5 bases). This CDR3 has 16 amino acids. The V gene's germline CDR1 is SGHTA and CDR2 FQGTGA.

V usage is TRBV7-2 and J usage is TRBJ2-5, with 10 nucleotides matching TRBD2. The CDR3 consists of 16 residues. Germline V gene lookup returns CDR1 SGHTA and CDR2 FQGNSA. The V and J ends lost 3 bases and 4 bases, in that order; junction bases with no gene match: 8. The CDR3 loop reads CASSFAYSGGRETQYF. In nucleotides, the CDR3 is TGTGCCAGCAGCTTCGCGTATAGCGGGGGGAGAGAGACCCAGTACTTC.

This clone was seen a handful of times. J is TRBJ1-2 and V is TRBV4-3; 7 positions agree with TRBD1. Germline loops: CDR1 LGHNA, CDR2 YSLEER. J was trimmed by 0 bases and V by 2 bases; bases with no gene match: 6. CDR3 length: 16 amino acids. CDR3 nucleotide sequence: TGCGCCAGCAGCCAATCTACAGGGGAGACTAACTATGGCTACACCTTC. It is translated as CASSQSTGETNYGYTF.

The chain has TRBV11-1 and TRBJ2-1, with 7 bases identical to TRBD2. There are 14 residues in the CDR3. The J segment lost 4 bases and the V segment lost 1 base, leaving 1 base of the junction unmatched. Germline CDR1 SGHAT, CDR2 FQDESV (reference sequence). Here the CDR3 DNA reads TGTGCCAGCAGCTTAGAGGGAGGGTACAATGAGCAGTTCTTC. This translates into CASSLEGGYNEQFF.

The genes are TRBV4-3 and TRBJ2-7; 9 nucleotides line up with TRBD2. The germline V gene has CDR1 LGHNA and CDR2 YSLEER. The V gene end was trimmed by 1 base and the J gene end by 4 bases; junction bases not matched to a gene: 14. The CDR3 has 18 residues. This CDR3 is CASSQGPHSSGARYEQYF. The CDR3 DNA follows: TGCGCCAGCAGCCAAGGACCCCACTCTAGCGGGGCAAGGTACGAGCAGTACTTC.

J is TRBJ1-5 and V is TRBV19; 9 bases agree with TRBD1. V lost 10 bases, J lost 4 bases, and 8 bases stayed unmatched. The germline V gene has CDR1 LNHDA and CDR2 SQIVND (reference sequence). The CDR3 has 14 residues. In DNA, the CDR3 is TGTGCCACCCTTACAGGGGGCGGTAATCAGCCCCAGCATTTT. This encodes CATLTGGGNQPQHF.

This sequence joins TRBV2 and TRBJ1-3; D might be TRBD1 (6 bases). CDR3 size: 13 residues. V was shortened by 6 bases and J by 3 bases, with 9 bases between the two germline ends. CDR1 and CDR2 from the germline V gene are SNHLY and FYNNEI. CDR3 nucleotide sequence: TGTGCCAGCAGAGCACAGGGTGGAAACACCATATATTTT. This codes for CASRAQGGNTIYF.

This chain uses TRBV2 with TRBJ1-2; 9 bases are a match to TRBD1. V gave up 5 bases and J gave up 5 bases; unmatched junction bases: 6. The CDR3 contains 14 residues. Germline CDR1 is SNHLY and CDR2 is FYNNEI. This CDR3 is CASSLGQGSYGYTF. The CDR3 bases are TGTGCCAGCAGTTTGGGACAGGGATCTTATGGCTACACCTTC.

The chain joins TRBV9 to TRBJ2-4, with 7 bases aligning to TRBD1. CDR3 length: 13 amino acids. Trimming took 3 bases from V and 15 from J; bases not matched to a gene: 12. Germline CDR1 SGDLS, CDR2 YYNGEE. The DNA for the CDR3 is TGTGCCAGCAGCGCGGGATTAGGGGGCCCCCGGTACTTC. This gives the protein CASSAGLGGPRYF.

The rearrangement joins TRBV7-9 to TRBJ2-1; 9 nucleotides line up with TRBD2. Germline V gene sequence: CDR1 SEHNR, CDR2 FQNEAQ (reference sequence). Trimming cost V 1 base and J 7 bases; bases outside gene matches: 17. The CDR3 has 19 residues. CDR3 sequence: CASSLDISGSIVGSNEQFF. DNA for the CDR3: TGTGCCAGCAGCTTAGATATTAGCGGGAGTATAGTCGGAAGTAATGAGCAGTTCTTC.